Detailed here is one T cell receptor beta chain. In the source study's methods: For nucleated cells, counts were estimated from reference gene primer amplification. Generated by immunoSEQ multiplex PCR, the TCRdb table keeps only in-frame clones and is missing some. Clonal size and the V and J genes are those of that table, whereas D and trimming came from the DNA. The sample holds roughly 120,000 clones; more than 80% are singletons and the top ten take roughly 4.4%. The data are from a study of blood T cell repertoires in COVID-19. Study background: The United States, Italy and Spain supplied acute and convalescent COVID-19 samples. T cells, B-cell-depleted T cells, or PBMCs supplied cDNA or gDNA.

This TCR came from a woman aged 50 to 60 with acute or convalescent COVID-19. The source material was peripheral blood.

The DNA of the CDR3 is TGTGCCAGCAGCCTCATGGCAGGGGATTGGTGGGATGGCTACACCTTC. It translates to CASSLMAGDWWDGYTF. The chain links TRBV14 to TRBJ1-2; tentative D call: TRBD1 (6 bases). CDR3 length equals 16 residues. V shed 4 bases and J shed 6 bases, with 21 bases lying between them. Germline V gives CDR1 SGHDN, CDR2 FVKESK.